The clone carrying this TCR beta chain has ten or more counts. The source of the sample is a study of T-cell reconstitution after alpha-beta-depleted transplantation in children. TCRbeta library construction was performed incorporating unique molecular identifiers. TCRdb independently ran MiXCR on the PCR reads; one entry per CDR3 protein. The sample carries approximately 640,000 distinct CDR3 sequences, 16% recorded once. This CDR3 comprises 14 residues. From germline, CDR1 is SGHTA and CDR2 FQGNSA. Trimming shortened V by 4 bases and J by 7 bases, and 16 bases separated the two germline ends. The receptor comes from a human donor who donated a stem cell graft to a child with acute myeloid leukemia. V and J are TRBV7-2 and TRBJ2-5; D may match TRBD1 or TRBD2 (5 bases each). The sequenced sample was PBMCs from the stem cell graft donor, obtained from the stem cell graft. The CDR3 DNA sequence: TGTGCCAGCAGCTCGACACATATTGGGGGGACCCAGTACTTC. It translates to CASSSTHIGGTQYF.